The rows below give T cell receptor beta chains drawn from one sample of a study of regulatory T cells in long-lasting Graves disease. TCRdb called the multiplex PCR reads again in MiXCR, with one record for every CDR3 protein. Here the sample spans about 440,000 distinct CDR3 sequences, around 15% being singletons. These sequences were also reported in another study, on T cells in Graves' hyperthyroidism and ophthalmopathy.

The sequencing used peripheral blood mononuclear cells (PBMCs), collected at new diagnosis, from a patient treated with antithyroid drugs. All receptors come from a woman aged 18-29 years with Graves disease. Each CDR3 is given with its conserved first and last residue. Each record gives: J gene, clone size, D gene, V gene, CDR3 protein, CDR3 DNA. The D gene is left open where the match is weak. Not every row has a clone size; where given, it reads once, few, many or a size class.

TRBJ2-3,-,-,TRBV10-3,CAISGLPGVFTDTQYF,TGTGCCATCAGTGGATTGCCAGGGGTGTTCACAGATACGCAGTATTTT
TRBJ2-5,many,TRBD2,TRBV7-9,CASSQGLAGTETQYF,TGTGCCAGCAGCCAGGGACTAGCGGGAACAGAGACCCAGTACTTC
TRBJ2-5,many,TRBD1,TRBV12-3/TRBV12-4,CASSALSRGPETQYF,TGTGCCAGCAGCGCTCTTAGCAGGGGGCCGGAGACCCAGTACTTC
TRBJ2-5,many,TRBD1,TRBV11-2,CASSLTGTGGETQYF,TGTGCCAGCAGCTTAACAGGGACAGGGGGAGAGACCCAGTACTTC
TRBJ1-2,few,-,TRBV7-8,CASSPRWSGYGYTF,TGTGCCAGCAGCCCCCGGTGGAGCGGATATGGCTACACCTTC
TRBJ1-6,-,-,TRBV27,CASSLGSAGRSPLHF,TGTGCCAGCAGTTTAGGGTCGGCAGGGAGGTCACCCCTCCACTTT
TRBJ2-7,-,TRBD2,TRBV7-2,CASSLGTGLAPYEQYF,TGTGCCAGCAGCTTAGGGACGGGACTAGCTCCCTACGAGCAGTACTTC
TRBJ2-7,few,-,TRBV19,CASSRLEGTGSSYEQYF,TGTGCCAGTAGTAGATTGGAGGGCACAGGGTCGTCTTACGAGCAGTACTTC
TRBJ1-2,many,TRBD1,TRBV6-1,CASSERDRGHGYTF,TGTGCCAGCAGTGAAAGGGACAGGGGGCATGGCTACACCTTC
TRBJ2-7,many,TRBD1,TRBV2,CASSEAARGPFYEQYF,TGTGCCAGCAGTGAAGCAGCCAGGGGGCCCTTCTACGAGCAGTACTTC
TRBJ2-7,many,TRBD2,TRBV20-1,CSAPNTGTSGSPDEQYF,TGCAGTGCTCCCAATACCGGGACTAGCGGGAGTCCCGACGAGCAGTACTTC
TRBJ1-5,many,TRBD1,TRBV2,CASSRRQGISNQPQHF,TGTGCCAGCAGTCGGAGACAGGGGATTAGCAATCAGCCCCAGCATTTT
TRBJ2-3,many,-,TRBV28,CASSFGFASEDTQYF,TGTGCCAGCAGTTTCGGGTTTGCTAGCGAAGATACGCAGTATTTT
TRBJ1-2,few,-,TRBV24-1,CATSQDDYGYTF,TGTGCCACCAGCCAGGACGACTATGGCTACACCTTC
TRBJ1-2,many,-,TRBV7-9,CASSPSPGPPRYGYTF,TGTGCCAGCAGTCCCTCGCCAGGGCCGCCAAGATATGGCTACACCTTC
TRBJ2-2,many,-,TRBV20-1,CSALDQNTGELFF,TGCAGTGCCTTGGACCAAAACACCGGGGAGCTGTTTTTT
TRBJ2-1,many,-,TRBV20-1,CSALTSYNEQFF,TGCAGTGCGCTGACTAGCTACAATGAGCAGTTCTTC
TRBJ2-5,few,TRBD2,TRBV9,CASSVGVAGEQETQYF,TGTGCCAGCAGCGTAGGGGTAGCGGGAGAACAAGAGACCCAGTACTTC
TRBJ2-3,-,TRBD1,TRBV9,CASSGDRDTQYF,TGTGCCAGCAGCGGGGACAGAGATACGCAGTATTTT
TRBJ2-3,many,-,TRBV20-1,CSAKNELLTDTQYF,TGCAGTGCCAAGAATGAACTCCTCACAGATACGCAGTATTTT
TRBJ2-4,-,TRBD2,TRBV12-3/TRBV12-4,CASSLWGGENIQYF,TGTGCCAGCAGTTTGTGGGGGGGGGAAAACATTCAGTACTTC
TRBJ2-7,few,TRBD1,TRBV4-3,CASSSGQGVYEQYF,TGCGCCAGCAGCTCGGGACAGGGGGTGTACGAGCAGTACTTC
TRBJ2-7,many,-,TRBV6-1,CASQVPPYEQYF,TGTGCCAGTCAGGTTCCCCCTTACGAGCAGTACTTC
TRBJ2-5,few,-,TRBV5-1,CASSFGGIKETQYF,TGCGCCAGCAGCTTCGGGGGAATTAAAGAGACCCAGTACTTC
TRBJ2-4,few,-,TRBV6-2/TRBV6-3,CASTEGQNIQYF,TGTGCCAGCACGGAGGGCCAAAACATTCAGTACTTC
TRBJ2-3,few,TRBD2,TRBV7-2,CASSFLLPGLAGGSTDTQYF,TGTGCCAGCAGCTTTCTCTTACCCGGACTAGCGGGAGGAAGCACAGATACGCAGTATTTT
TRBJ1-1,few,-,TRBV9,CASSYRGANTEAFF,TGTGCCAGCAGCTATCGAGGAGCCAACACTGAAGCTTTCTTT
TRBJ2-5,-,TRBD1,TRBV2,CASSDEGAPLETQYF,TGTGCCAGCAGTGATGAGGGGGCGCCTCTAGAGACCCAGTACTTC
TRBJ1-2,-,TRBD1,TRBV7-2,CASSWTGGNYGYTF,TGTGCCAGCAGCTGGACAGGGGGGAACTATGGCTACACCTTC
TRBJ2-5,many,-,TRBV2,CASRRVAPRGETQYF,TGTGCCAGCAGACGGGTGGCACCACGAGGCGAGACCCAGTACTTC
TRBJ2-1,few,TRBD2,TRBV20-1,CSSRAGSNEQFF,TGCAGTTCCCGAGCGGGGTCCAATGAGCAGTTCTTC
TRBJ2-7,many,TRBD2,TRBV18,CASSPGTTINSYEQYF,TGTGCCAGCTCACCCGGGACTACCATTAACTCCTACGAGCAGTACTTC
TRBJ2-6,-,-,TRBV28,CASSVSGANVLTF,TGTGCCAGCAGTGTATCTGGGGCCAACGTCCTGACTTTC
TRBJ2-5,many,-,TRBV6-5,CASSYSWGARGETQYF,TGTGCCAGCAGTTACTCGTGGGGGGCGCGGGGGGAGACCCAGTACTTC
TRBJ2-6,-,-,TRBV18,CASSPQPPGAGANVLTF,TGTGCCAGCTCACCACAGCCTCCCGGGGCTGGGGCCAACGTCCTGACTTTC
TRBJ2-1,-,TRBD2,TRBV6-1,CASRSGLANYNEQFF,TGTGCCAGCAGATCGGGACTAGCGAACTACAATGAGCAGTTCTTC
TRBJ2-2,few,TRBD2,TRBV5-4,CASSQPLAGVAGGELFF,TGTGCCAGCAGCCAACCTCTAGCGGGAGTTGCTGGCGGGGAGCTGTTTTTT
TRBJ2-7,-,-,TRBV6-1,CASSESSGSSYEQYF,TGTGCCAGCAGTGAATCGTCAGGTAGCTCCTACGAGCAGTACTTC
TRBJ2-5,many,TRBD2,TRBV7-2,CASSLVGTSGQETQYF,TGTGCCAGCAGCTTAGTTGGGACTAGCGGGCAAGAGACCCAGTACTTC
TRBJ2-7,many,-,TRBV28,CASSPVAGEQYF,TGTGCCAGCAGCCCCGTGGCGGGGGAGCAGTACTTC
TRBJ2-1,few,-,TRBV19,CASSIRTVYNEQFF,TGTGCCAGTAGTATTCGAACAGTATACAATGAGCAGTTCTTC
TRBJ1-2,many,-,TRBV2,CARDTGKSPYGYTF,TGTGCCAGAGATACAGGGAAGAGCCCCTATGGCTACACCTTC
TRBJ1-3,-,-,TRBV12-3/TRBV12-4,CASSPTNDWTTGPGNTIYF,TGTGCCAGCTCACCGACAAACGACTGGACGACGGGGCCCGGAAACACCATATATTTT
TRBJ2-1,many,TRBD2,TRBV27,CASSLPLRTSAGINEQFF,TGTGCCAGCAGTTTACCCCTCAGGACTAGCGCGGGTATTAATGAGCAGTTCTTC
TRBJ2-1,many,-,TRBV2,CASSKGGEQFF,TGTGCCAGCAGCAAGGGGGGTGAGCAGTTCTTC
TRBJ1-3,many,-,TRBV28,CASSPSGYLGDTIYF,TGTGCCAGCAGTCCAAGTGGGTACCTCGGAGACACCATATATTTT
TRBJ1-2,many,TRBD1,TRBV28,CASREQGPYGYTF,TGTGCCAGCAGAGAACAGGGGCCCTATGGCTACACCTTC
TRBJ2-1,-,TRBD2,TRBV6-4,CASSDSALAAYNEQFF,TGTGCCAGCAGTGACTCCGCACTAGCGGCATACAATGAGCAGTTCTTC
TRBJ2-1,few,TRBD2,TRBV29-1,CSVEEGTSGSYNEQSF,TGCAGCGTTGAAGAAGGGACTAGCGGTTCCTACAATGAGCAGTCCTTC
TRBJ2-7,many,-,TRBV7-6,CASSPSLRTYEQYF,TGTGCCAGCAGCCCCTCTCTGCGTACCTACGAGCAGTACTTC
TRBJ1-1,many,-,TRBV9,CASSVGGGDTEAFF,TGTGCCAGCAGCGTAGGAGGTGGCGACACTGAAGCTTTCTTT
TRBJ2-7,few,TRBD1,TRBV13,CASSSRQGPLYEQYF,TGTGCCAGCAGCTCAAGACAGGGGCCCCTTTACGAGCAGTACTTC
TRBJ2-1,many,TRBD2,TRBV7-9,CASSSRTSGMNEQFF,TGCGCCAGCAGCTCCCGGACTAGCGGGATGAATGAGCAGTTCTTC